One and the same sample provided the 32 T cell receptor beta chains below, sequenced in a study of blood T cell repertoires in COVID-19. Using immunoSEQ multiplex PCR, the repertoire was profiled, and TCRdb retains in-frame clones only, with some absent. The sample holds a few hundred thousand clones, about nine tenths seen once. The specimen sequenced was PBMCs or T cells enriched from blood (not recorded which). These receptors all come from a man younger than 30 who had recovered from COVID-19.

The chain joins TRBV13 to TRBJ1-4; D not resolved. Per germline, CDR1 PRHDT and CDR2 FYEKMQ (reference sequence). The CDR3 is 12 residues long. Trimming pared 3 bases from V and 8 bases from J, leaving 7 bases between. CDR3 region: CASSFQREKLFF. The CDR3 nucleotides read TGTGCCAGCAGCTTCCAGAGGGAAAAACTGTTTTTT.

The chain joins TRBV18 to TRBJ1-2; the D gene is possibly TRBD1 (5 bases). The CDR3 runs 13 residues. The V end was cut by 3 bases, the J end by 4 bases, with 9 bases between. Germline assignment: CDR1 KGHSH and CDR2 LQKENI. This CDR3 is CASSPDTLYGYTF. CDR3 bases: TGTGCCAGCTCACCGGACACCCTCTATGGCTACACCTTC.

In this sample, this clone turned up once. The V gene is TRBV6-5, the J gene TRBJ1-1, with D uncertain. CDR1 is MNHEY, CDR2 SVGAGI, per germline. With 0 bases removed from V and 0 bases from J, the gap between germline ends came to 8 bases. The CDR3 runs to 15 residues. The CDR3, as DNA: TGTGCCAGCAGTTACTCTAGGACTGTGAACACTGAAGCTTTCTTT. This codes for CASSYSRTVNTEAFF.

The chain has TRBV24-1 and TRBJ2-1; 7 bases fit TRBD2. The CDR3 is 17 residues long. V was clipped by 4 bases and J by 0 bases; unmatched bases: 8. The germline gives CDR1 KGHDR, CDR2 SFDVKD. DNA of the CDR3: TGTGCCACCAGTGACCCTAGCGGACAAAGCTCCTACAATGAGCAGTTCTTC. It encodes CATSDPSGQSSYNEQFF.

J is TRBJ2-5 and V is TRBV24-1; D perhaps matches TRBD2 (5 bases). The V and J ends lost 9 bases and 2 bases respectively, with 9 bases between them. The CDR3 spans 12 residues. CDR1 KGHDR and CDR2 SFDVKD come from the germline V gene. The CDR3 DNA reads as TGTGCCACCGCCGGGGATCAAGAGACCCAGTACTTC. Protein sequence: CATAGDQETQYF.

The chain recombines TRBV5-1 with TRBJ1-1; a possible D gene is TRBD1 (5 bases). CDR1 and CDR2 (germline): SGHRS, YFSETQ. This CDR3 contains 16 residues. Between the trimmed V and J ends, which lost 0 bases and 3 bases, there was a span of 15 bases. The CDR3 spells CASSLVPREGYTEAFF. The CDR3 DNA reads TGCGCCAGCAGCTTGGTACCTCGGGAGGGGTACACTGAAGCTTTCTTT. The complete variable domain, with remaining parts taken from reference TRBV5-1 and TRBJ1-1, reads KAGVTQTPRYLIKTRGQQVTLSCSPISGHRSVSWYQQTPGQGLQFLFEYFSETQRNKGNFPGRFSGRQFSNSRSEMNVSTLELGDSALYLCASSLVPREGYTEAFFGQGTRLTVV.

As DNA, the CDR3 is TGTGCCAGCAGTGTTGGAAGGGGTCCTAATGAAAAACTGTTTTTT. Amino acid sequence: CASSVGRGPNEKLFF. The chain recombines TRBV2 with TRBJ1-4; TRBD1 is a possible D gene (5 bases). V was cut by 4 bases and J by 3 bases, with 12 bases left in between. The CDR3 has 15 residues. From germline, CDR1 is SNHLY and CDR2 FYNNEI.

This clone is a singleton in its sample. J is TRBJ2-1 and V is TRBV9; 12 positions match TRBD2. In germline, CDR1 is SGDLS, CDR2 YYNGEE. The CDR3 is made up of 16 amino acids. V lost 4 bases, J lost 10 bases, and 12 bases stayed unmatched. The CDR3 loop is CASSPQTSGSWGEQFF. CDR3 in DNA: TGTGCCAGCAGCCCACAGACTAGCGGGAGTTGGGGGGAGCAGTTCTTC.

The genes are TRBV14 and TRBJ1-2; unclear D gene. Trimming removed 1 base from V and 3 bases from J, with 12 bases in between. There are 15 residues in the CDR3. Germline V gene sequence: CDR1 SGHDN, CDR2 FVKESK. CDR3 amino acids: CASSQARSPYYGYTF. CDR3 nucleotide sequence: TGTGCCAGCAGCCAAGCTCGGTCGCCTTACTATGGCTACACCTTC.

This chain uses TRBV28 with TRBJ2-5, with 8 nucleotides matching TRBD1. Germline V gene data show CDR1 as MDHEN and CDR2 as SYDVKM. This CDR3 contains 16 residues. The junction had 3 bases not matched to a gene; V was cut back by 0 bases and J by 0 bases. This CDR3 is CASSLWGTGNQETQYF. CDR3 coding DNA: TGTGCCAGCAGTTTATGGGGGACAGGAAACCAAGAGACCCAGTACTTC.

The rearrangement links TRBV10-1 to TRBJ1-2, with TRBD1 matching 9 bases. The CDR3 runs 14 residues. The V gene end was trimmed by 11 bases and the J gene end by 2 bases; junction bases not matched to a gene: 9. The germline V gene has CDR1 WNHNN and CDR2 SYGVQD (reference sequence). CDR3 sequence (DNA): TGCGCCGGCAAAGGACAGGGGACAAACTATGGCTACACCTTC. Protein sequence: CAGKGQGTNYGYTF.

The chain recombines TRBV2 with TRBJ2-7; 10 nucleotides agree with TRBD1. The CDR3 contains 13 residues. Germline CDR1 reads SNHLY; CDR2 reads FYNNEI. V lost 9 bases, J lost 4 bases, and 6 bases stayed unmatched. The CDR3 DNA reads as TGTGCCAGGGGCCGGGACAGGGGATACGAGCAGTACTTC. Translating it yields CARGRDRGYEQYF.

V usage is TRBV28 and J usage is TRBJ1-5; 7 nucleotides line up with TRBD1. Germline trimming cut 8 bases from V and 3 bases from J; bases unmatched to any gene: 1. The CDR3 extends over 12 amino acids. Germline V gives CDR1 MDHEN, CDR2 SYDVKM. This CDR3 reads CASQGDNQPQHF. CDR3 DNA sequence: TGTGCCAGCCAGGGGGACAATCAGCCCCAGCATTTT.

This chain joins TRBV16 and TRBJ1-4, with 9 nucleotides matching TRBD1. Germline lookup yields CDR1 KGHSY and CDR2 FQNENV. The CDR3 length is 15 residues. V dropped 0 bases and J dropped 7; count of bases not matched to a gene: 3. CDR3 nucleotide sequence: TGTGCCAGCAGCCAATCTGGACAGGGGTTTGAAAAACTGTTTTTT. It yields the protein CASSQSGQGFEKLFF.

The V gene is TRBV30, the J gene TRBJ2-7; D is possibly TRBD2 (6 bases). The CDR3 contains 13 residues. Trimming shortened V by 4 bases and J by 0 bases, and 10 bases separated the two germline ends. Germline V gene sequence: CDR1 GTSNPN, CDR2 SVGIG (reference sequence). This CDR3 is CAWKERASYEQYF. CDR3 coding DNA: TGTGCCTGGAAGGAGCGGGCCTCCTACGAGCAGTACTTC.

The V gene is TRBV18, the J gene TRBJ1-2; 9 nucleotides align to TRBD1. With V trimmed by 5 bases and J by 4 bases, 5 bases remained unmatched. This CDR3 spans 14 amino acids. CDR1 and CDR2 from the germline V gene are KGHSH and LQKENI. The CDR3 region has the DNA TGTGCCAGCTCAACGGACAGGGGCGGCTATGGCTACACCTTC. This translates into CASSTDRGGYGYTF.

This CDR3 reads CASSLPRGDFGGYTF. The CDR3 DNA reads as TGTGCCAGCAGCTTACCCCGGGGGGATTTCGGTGGCTACACCTTC. J is TRBJ1-2 and V is TRBV11-2; D is perhaps TRBD1 (5 bases). The length of the CDR3 is 15 residues. Germline V CDR1 and CDR2: SGHAT, FQNNGV. Trimming stripped 2 bases from V and 7 bases from J, with 17 bases between. Looking up the rest from reference TRBV11-2 and TRBJ1-2 gives the full variable domain: EAGVAQSPRYKIIEKRQSVAFWCNPISGHATLYWYQQILGQGPKLLIQFQNNGVVDDSQLPKDRFSAERLKGVDSTLKIQPAKLEDSAVYLCASSLPRGDFGGYTFGSGTRLTVV.

This chain uses TRBV5-6 with TRBJ1-2; possibly TRBD1 for D (6 bases). CDR3 size: 15 residues. V lost 2 bases and J 4 bases, leaving 15 bases between the germline ends. Germline CDR1 is SGHDT and CDR2 is YYEEEE. Here the CDR3 reads CASSFLNRDPYGYTF. The CDR3, as DNA: TGTGCCAGCAGCTTTCTTAACAGGGACCCCTATGGCTACACCTTC.

The CDR3: CASSLEAGAYEQYF. The CDR3 nucleotides are TGTGCCAGCAGCTTAGAAGCGGGGGCCTACGAGCAGTACTTC. The chain joins TRBV7-2 to TRBJ2-7; 8 bases align to TRBD2. The ends lost 1 base at V and 2 bases at J; junction bases unmatched: 1. The CDR3 contains 14 residues. From germline, CDR1 is SGHTA and CDR2 FQGNSA.

This sequence joins TRBV19 and TRBJ2-7; 9 bases are shared with TRBD2. Germline V gene lookup returns CDR1 LNHDA and CDR2 SQIVND (reference sequence). This CDR3 contains 15 residues. Unmatched junction bases numbered 9, after V lost 3 bases and J lost 6 bases. CDR3: CASSISWREGSEQYF. The CDR3 DNA follows: TGTGCCAGTAGTATCTCCTGGCGGGAGGGCAGCGAGCAGTACTTC.

This clone was counted a single time. The rearrangement links TRBV6-2 or TRBV6-3 to TRBJ1-5; D unclear. V lost 5 bases and J 0 bases, leaving 8 bases between the germline ends. CDR3 length: 14 amino acids. The germline CDR1 and CDR2 sequences are MNHEY and SVGEGT. The CDR3 DNA reads TGTGCCAGCAGTCCAAACTATAGCAATCAGCCCCAGCATTTT. Encoded protein: CASSPNYSNQPQHF.

This sequence joins TRBV5-1 and TRBJ1-6; no definite D call. The CDR3 spans 12 residues. Trimming left V 1 base short and J 9 bases short, with 5 bases between. The V gene's germline CDR1 is SGHRS and CDR2 YFSETQ. The CDR3 region has the DNA TGCGCCAGCAGCTTGTCCGGTTCACCCCTCCACTTT. The encoded protein is CASSLSGSPLHF.

This chain connects TRBV19 to TRBJ1-1; 11 bases line up with TRBD1. Germline CDR1 reads LNHDA; CDR2 reads SQIVND (reference sequence). V trimming: 7 bases; J trimming: 3 bases; junction bases outside the gene matches: 10. CDR3 length equals 16 residues. CDR3 DNA sequence: TGTGCCAGTACTAGGACAGGGGGCTTTAAAGACACTGAAGCTTTCTTT. Its protein product is CASTRTGGFKDTEAFF. The full variable domain, rest sourced from reference TRBV19 and TRBJ1-1, is DGGITQSPKYLFRKEGQNVTLSCEQNLNHDAMYWYRQDPGQGLRLIYYSQIVNDFQKGDIAEGYSVSREKKESFPLTVTSAQKNPTAFYLCASTRTGGFKDTEAFFGQGTRLTVV.

The V call is TRBV30, the J call TRBJ2-4; tentatively, D is TRBD2 (5 bases). Germline assignment: CDR1 GTSNPN and CDR2 SVGIG (reference sequence). This CDR3 comprises 17 residues. V lost 0 bases to trimming and J lost 8 bases, with 23 bases between them. The CDR3 DNA sequence: TGTGCCTGGAGTGTAGGGAGAACAAGTCCCCCTAGGGACATTCAGTACTTC. As protein: CAWSVGRTSPPRDIQYF. The full variable domain, in which reference TRBV30 and TRBJ2-4 provide the parts outside the CDR3, is SQTIHQWPATLVQPVGSPLSLECTVEGTSNPNLYWYRQAAGRGLQLLFYSVGIGQISSEVPQNLSASRPQDRQFILSSKKLLLSDSGFYLCAWSVGRTSPPRDIQYFGAGTRLSVL.

The chain joins TRBV5-1 to TRBJ2-2, with a weak D call TRBD1 (5 bases). Germline V CDR1 and CDR2: SGHRS, YFSETQ. V was trimmed by 6 bases and J by 0 bases, leaving 12 bases between them. This CDR3 contains 15 residues. The CDR3 bases are TGCGCCAGCAATGTCGACAGCCCGAACACCGGGGAGCTGTTTTTT. Its translation is CASNVDSPNTGELFF.

This clone was picked up one time. V is TRBV2 and J is TRBJ2-3, with TRBD2 as a possible D gene (6 bases). The ends were cut back, 3 bases at V and 2 bases at J, with 12 bases in the middle. The CDR3 is made up of 15 amino acids. Germline CDR1 reads SNHLY; CDR2 reads FYNNEI. This chain's CDR3 is CASSDYPGDTDTQYF. DNA of the CDR3: TGTGCCAGCAGTGATTACCCGGGGGACACAGATACGCAGTATTTT.

The chain uses TRBV7-3 and TRBJ2-5; D gene ambiguous. The V and J ends lost 6 bases and 4 bases respectively, with 12 bases between them. The CDR3 consists of 13 residues. Germline-derived CDR1 and CDR2 are SGHTA and FQGTGA. CDR3 protein: CASSRMQAETQYF. Written as DNA, the CDR3 is TGTGCCAGCAGTAGAATGCAGGCAGAGACCCAGTACTTC.

The chain joins TRBV19 to TRBJ2-7; TRBD2 might be the D (7 bases). The V gene lost 5 bases and the J gene lost 5 bases, with 10 bases spanning the gap. Germline assignment: CDR1 LNHDA and CDR2 SQIVND (reference sequence). The CDR3 covers 12 residues. The CDR3 loop reads CASSLRGHEQYF. CDR3 coding DNA: TGTGCCAGTAGTCTGCGGGGGCACGAGCAGTACTTC. Together with reference TRBV19 and TRBJ2-7, the CDR3 gives the full variable domain: DGGITQSPKYLFRKEGQNVTLSCEQNLNHDAMYWYRQDPGQGLRLIYYSQIVNDFQKGDIAEGYSVSREKKESFPLTVTSAQKNPTAFYLCASSLRGHEQYFGPGTRLTVT.

The V call is TRBV6-4, the J call TRBJ1-5; the D gene is possibly TRBD1 (6 bases). This CDR3 has 13 amino acids. With 4 bases removed from V and 5 bases from J, the gap between germline ends came to 9 bases. CDR1 and CDR2 from the germline V gene are MRHNA and SNTAGT. The CDR3 DNA reads as TGTGCCAGCAGTGGGGACATCCATCAGCCCCAGCATTTT. Translating it yields CASSGDIHQPQHF.

This clone was detected only a few times. Different DNA sequences within this sample yield the same CDR3. This rearrangement joins TRBV3-1 (or the pseudogene TRBV3-2) to TRBJ1-2; 8 bases map to TRBD1. V lost 1 base to trimming and J lost 5 bases; unmatched junction nucleotides: 0. From germline, CDR1 is LGHDT and CDR2 YNNKEL (reference sequence). This CDR3 comprises 13 residues. CDR3 sequence (DNA): TGTGCCAGCAGCCAAGGGACAGGGTATGGCTACACCTTC. Protein: CASSQGTGYGYTF.

The chain carries TRBV2 and TRBJ1-2, with 10 bases lining up with TRBD1. Germline CDR1 is SNHLY and CDR2 is FYNNEI. The CDR3 has 14 amino acids. V lost 6 bases to trimming and J lost 7 bases; unmatched junction nucleotides: 8. The CDR3 DNA reads as TGTGCCAGCAGGCCTAGACAGGGGGCTTCTGGCTACACCTTC. It is translated as CASRPRQGASGYTF. The full variable domain, with the rest looked up from reference TRBV2 and TRBJ1-2, is EPEVTQTPSHQVTQMGQEVILRCVPISNHLYFYWYRQILGQKVEFLVSFYNNEISEKSEIFDDQFSVERPDGSNFTLKIRSTKLEDSAMYFCASRPRQGASGYTFGSGTRLTVV.

J is TRBJ1-2 and V is TRBV10-2; D might be TRBD1 (5 bases). Trimming pared 5 bases from V and 4 bases from J, leaving 8 bases between. There are 12 residues in the CDR3. Looked up from germline, CDR1 is WSHSY and CDR2 is SAAADI. The CDR3 loop is CASSTGGYGYTF. The CDR3 nucleotides are TGCGCCAGCAGTACCGGGGGCTATGGCTACACCTTC.